This passage covers 8 T cell receptor beta chains from one sample sequenced in a study of blood T cell repertoires in COVID-19. Clones were sequenced by immunoSEQ multiplex PCR, and TCRdb holds only the in-frame ones, with some missing. The table has about 160,000 clones, 80% to 90% seen once. Source material: peripheral blood. These receptors were taken from a woman aged 65 to 85 with COVID-19, enrolled during active disease.

The V and J genes are TRBV5-1 and TRBJ1-1; TRBD1 might be the D (6 bases). Trimming took 4 bases from V and 0 from J, leaving 10 bases between them. Looked up from germline, CDR1 is SGHRS and CDR2 is YFSETQ. The CDR3 runs to 14 residues. The CDR3 protein is CASSAQGMNTEAFF. CDR3 coding DNA: TGCGCCAGCAGCGCACAGGGTATGAACACTGAAGCTTTCTTT. The whole variable domain, remainder taken from reference TRBV5-1 and TRBJ1-1, is KAGVTQTPRYLIKTRGQQVTLSCSPISGHRSVSWYQQTPGQGLQFLFEYFSETQRNKGNFPGRFSGRQFSNSRSEMNVSTLELGDSALYLCASSAQGMNTEAFFGQGTRLTVV.

This CDR3 is CASSPPGQSNQPQHF. The CDR3 DNA sequence: TGTGCCAGCTCCCCCCCCGGACAGTCAAATCAGCCCCAGCATTTT. V is TRBV18 and J is TRBJ1-5; D is perhaps TRBD1 (6 bases). The germline V gene encodes CDR1 KGHSH and CDR2 LQKENI. V was clipped by 6 bases and J by 4 bases, with 16 bases between them. The CDR3 is 15 amino acids.

The chain links TRBV5-1 to TRBJ1-1, with TRBD1 as a possible D gene (5 bases). The CDR3 extends over 15 amino acids. V lost 4 bases to trimming and J lost 0 bases, with 13 bases between them. From germline, CDR1 is SGHRS and CDR2 YFSETQ. CDR3 coding DNA: TGCGCCAGCAGCGCGGGGGGACGGATGAACACTGAAGCTTTCTTT. This gives the protein CASSAGGRMNTEAFF. The full variable domain, its missing parts supplied by reference TRBV5-1 and TRBJ1-1, is KAGVTQTPRYLIKTRGQQVTLSCSPISGHRSVSWYQQTPGQGLQFLFEYFSETQRNKGNFPGRFSGRQFSNSRSEMNVSTLELGDSALYLCASSAGGRMNTEAFFGQGTRLTVV.

The chain joins TRBV19 to TRBJ2-2; no definite D call. V was clipped by 1 base and J by 2 bases, with 8 bases between them. The CDR3 spans 15 residues. Germline V CDR1 and CDR2: LNHDA, SQIVND (reference sequence). In nucleotides, the CDR3 is TGTGCCAGTAGTATAGGCGGCTTCAACACCGGGGAGCTGTTTTTT. Encoded protein: CASSIGGFNTGELFF.

The chain joins TRBV6-1 to TRBJ1-6; maybe TRBD1 (5 bases). V dropped 0 bases and J dropped 7 bases, with 10 bases sitting between them. CDR1 and CDR2 (germline): MNHNS, SASEGT. CDR3 length: 15 amino acids. In DNA form, the CDR3 reads TGTGCCAGCAGTGAAGCCGGGGGATTGAATTCACCCCTCCACTTT. Its protein is CASSEAGGLNSPLHF.

CDR3 bases: TGTGCCAGTAGTATTACCGGGATCGGGCACATGAACACTGAAGCTTTCTTT. This sequence encodes CASSITGIGHMNTEAFF. The chain uses TRBV19 and TRBJ1-1; D gene unclear. Trimming cost V 3 bases and J 0 bases, with 17 bases left between them. The CDR3 extends over 17 amino acids. Germline V gene data show CDR1 as LNHDA and CDR2 as SQIVND (reference sequence). Full variable domain (rest looked up from reference TRBV19 and TRBJ1-1): DGGITQSPKYLFRKEGQNVTLSCEQNLNHDAMYWYRQDPGQGLRLIYYSQIVNDFQKGDIAEGYSVSREKKESFPLTVTSAQKNPTAFYLCASSITGIGHMNTEAFFGQGTRLTVV.

The gene calls are TRBV2 and TRBJ1-4, with TRBD1 as a possible D gene (6 bases). Germline V CDR1 and CDR2: SNHLY, FYNNEI. The CDR3 totals 14 residues. Between the trimmed V and J ends, which lost 8 bases and 5 bases, there was a span of 15 bases. Here the CDR3 DNA reads TGTGCCAGCGCCTTACAGGGAGGGAATGAAAAACTGTTTTTT. Encoded protein: CASALQGGNEKLFF.

V usage is TRBV18 and J usage is TRBJ1-6; D might be TRBD1 (6 bases). Germline CDR1 KGHSH, CDR2 LQKENI. CDR3 length: 18 residues. With 3 bases removed from V and 8 bases from J, the gap between germline ends came to 23 bases. The CDR3: CASSPKNPIQGRDSPLHF. The CDR3 DNA reads as TGTGCCAGCTCACCTAAAAATCCAATACAGGGTAGGGATTCACCCCTCCACTTT.